These 25 T cell receptor beta chains were sequenced from one sample in a study of T-cell memory formation after mild COVID-19. TCRdb re-called the 5' RACE reads through MiXCR, storing one row per CDR3 protein. The profile shows roughly 450,000 distinct CDR3 sequences, approximately 19% of them singletons. The sample consisted of PBMCs or a T cell subset sorted from them (not recorded which). These TCRs come from a man between 18 and 35 years old who had mild COVID-19 (a few samples of this study predate the infection). Cell type and time point are not known.

The chain combines TRBV18 with TRBJ2-7; D is unclear. The CDR3 has 14 residues. Between the trimmed V and J ends, which lost 6 bases and 1 base, there was a span of 13 bases. From germline, CDR1 is KGHSH and CDR2 LQKENI. The CDR3 reads CASSLLPVSYEQYV. CDR3 DNA sequence: TGTGCCAGCTCGCTCCTTCCGGTTTCCTACGAGCAGTACGTC.

This clonotype was seen only a few times. This chain connects TRBV11-2 to TRBJ2-7; 8 bases match TRBD1. This CDR3 has 14 amino acids. Germline CDR1 is SGHAT and CDR2 is FQNNGV. V trimming: 5 bases; J trimming: 4 bases; junction bases outside the gene matches: 7. This CDR3 reads CASSITGGDYEQYV. CDR3 sequence (DNA): TGTGCCAGCAGCATAACAGGGGGAGATTACGAGCAGTACGTC.

This clonotype occurred a few times. The chain joins TRBV27 to TRBJ2-2; the match to TRBD2 covers 12 bases. The V and J ends lost 6 bases and 3 bases, in that order; junction bases with no gene match: 11. Germline assignment: CDR1 MNHEY and CDR2 SMNVEV (reference sequence). The CDR3 is 18 amino acids. Here the CDR3 reads CASSAFLAGGPDTGELFF. CDR3 sequence (DNA): TGTGCCAGCAGCGCGTTTCTAGCGGGGGGGCCTGACACCGGGGAGCTGTTTTTT.

This clonotype was seen a handful of times. CDR3 DNA: TGCGCCAGCAGCCAAGATATGCCGGGACAGCGCTTGAACACTGAAGCTTTCTTT. Encoded protein: CASSQDMPGQRLNTEAFF. The chain employs TRBV4-3 and TRBJ1-1; 7 bases are shared with TRBD1. The junction had 10 bases not matched to a gene; V was cut back by 0 bases and J by 0 bases. CDR1 LGHNA and CDR2 YSLEER come from the germline V gene. CDR3 length equals 18 residues.

The chain carries TRBV5-1 and TRBJ1-1, with TRBD1 identical over 7 bases. The CDR3 totals 16 residues. V was clipped by 6 bases and J by 0 bases; unmatched bases: 11. Germline loops: CDR1 SGHRS, CDR2 YFSETQ. The CDR3 DNA sequence: TGCGCCAGCAAATCCTCGACAGGGCTCATGAACACTGAAGCTTTCTTT. Its protein product is CASKSSTGLMNTEAFF.

The chain recombines TRBV4-1 with TRBJ2-5; D may be TRBD2 (6 bases). Trimming removed 1 base at V and 4 bases at J, with 19 bases between. This CDR3 has 17 residues. Germline CDR1 reads MGHRA; CDR2 reads YSYEKL. As DNA, the CDR3 is TGCGCCAGCAGCCAAGGCGCAGCGGGCACCCTAATAGAGACCCAGTACTTC. The encoded protein is CASSQGAAGTLIETQYF.

The V gene is TRBV7-9, the J gene TRBJ1-2; D is unclear. The CDR3 extends over 14 amino acids. Trimming took off 2 bases at V and 2 bases at J, with 9 bases between the two ends. Germline CDR1 and CDR2: SEHNR and FQNEAQ (reference sequence). The CDR3 protein is CASSLTSGNYGYTF. The CDR3, as DNA: TGTGCCAGCAGCTTAACGTCAGGAAACTATGGCTACACCTTC.

The chain is built from TRBV20-1 and TRBJ2-1, with TRBD2 matching 15 bases. Germline CDR1 reads DFQATT; CDR2 reads SNEGSKA (reference sequence). The J segment lost 0 bases and the V segment lost 3 bases, leaving 3 bases of the junction unmatched. There are 17 residues in the CDR3. CDR3 residues: CSASGTSGGNSYNEQFF. The DNA for the CDR3 is TGCAGTGCTAGTGGGACTAGCGGGGGGAACTCCTACAATGAGCAGTTCTTC.

This clonotype was seen ten or more times. J is TRBJ1-6 and V is TRBV2; D is perhaps TRBD1 (5 bases). Trimming cost V 7 bases and J 5 bases, with 12 bases left between them. This CDR3 has 14 residues. In germline, CDR1 is SNHLY, CDR2 FYNNEI. The CDR3 DNA follows: TGTGCCAGCAAGACCGACAGCCATAATTCACCCCTCCACTTT. This gives the protein CASKTDSHNSPLHF.

The chain employs TRBV30 and TRBJ2-4; D tentatively fits TRBD1 or TRBD2 (5 bases each). The CDR3 covers 15 residues. CDR1 is GTSNPN and CDR2 is SVGIG in the germline V gene (reference sequence). V gave up 2 bases and J gave up 3 bases, with 14 bases separating them. The CDR3 nucleotides are TGTGCCTGGAGTTCACCCGGGACCCTCAAAAACATTCAGTACTTC. It specifies CAWSSPGTLKNIQYF.

The CDR3 DNA is TGTGCCAGCAGCCAAGATCGAGTGACAGATACGCAGTATTTT. It encodes CASSQDRVTDTQYF. This rearrangement joins TRBV4-2 to TRBJ2-3; unclear D gene. The CDR3 covers 14 residues. Germline V lookup: CDR1 LGHNA, CDR2 YNFKEQ. The V gene lost 0 bases and the J gene lost 3 bases, with 7 bases spanning the gap.

This clonotype was found a few times. The J gene is TRBJ1-6, the V gene TRBV7-3, with D unclear. V lost 2 bases, J lost 6 bases, and 11 bases lay in between. From germline, CDR1 is SGHTA and CDR2 FQGTGA. This CDR3 is built from 15 residues. In DNA, the CDR3 is TGTGCCAGCAGCTTAGACCGGGCGGGTAATTCACCCCTCCACTTT. This translates into CASSLDRAGNSPLHF.

This clonotype has a handful of counts. In DNA, the CDR3 is TGCGCCAGCAGCTTCGGTCAGGGCGTGGAGACCCAGTACTTC. Protein: CASSFGQGVETQYF. This sequence joins TRBV5-1 and TRBJ2-5; tentatively, D is TRBD1 (5 bases). The length of the CDR3 is 14 residues. From germline, CDR1 is SGHRS and CDR2 YFSETQ. V was clipped by 2 bases and J by 5 bases, with 13 bases between them.

The chain recombines TRBV6-2 or TRBV6-3 with TRBJ1-6; 10 bases match TRBD1. J lost 8 bases, V lost 7 bases, and 8 bases had no gene match. Germline V gene lookup returns CDR1 MNHEY and CDR2 SVGEGT. This CDR3 has 15 residues. The CDR3 DNA reads TGTGCCAGCATCGCACTCGGGACAGGGGATTCACCCCTCCACTTT. Translated, it gives CASIALGTGDSPLHF.

V gene TRBV20-1 combines with J gene TRBJ1-5, with 7 bases that match TRBD1. Trimming took 7 bases from V and 2 from J; bases not matched to a gene: 17. The CDR3 consists of 17 residues. From germline, CDR1 is DFQATT and CDR2 SNEGSKA (reference sequence). CDR3: CSVAPLQGSIGNQPQHF. The DNA of the CDR3 is TGCAGTGTCGCCCCCCTACAGGGGAGTATTGGCAATCAGCCCCAGCATTTT.

There are a few counts of this clonotype. The chain uses TRBV3-1 and TRBJ2-5, with D perhaps matching TRBD2 (7 bases). Trimming stripped 2 bases from V and 4 bases from J, with 20 bases between. Germline loops: CDR1 LGHDT, CDR2 YNNKEL (reference sequence). The CDR3 sequence is 17 residues long. CDR3 nucleotide sequence: TGTGCCAGCAGCCAACTTGCCGGGGGGCCGGCGAGAGAGACCCAGTACTTC. Protein sequence: CASSQLAGGPARETQYF.

With regard to this clonotype: A read error is possible here, since a much larger clone lies one base away. J is TRBJ2-1 and V is TRBV5-1, with TRBD2 as a possible D gene (6 bases). The CDR3 extends over 18 amino acids. V was trimmed by 4 bases and J by 0 bases, leaving 20 bases between them. In germline, CDR1 is SGHRS, CDR2 YFSETQ. The CDR3 here is CASSIASVGLYSYNEQFF. As DNA, the CDR3 is TGCGCCAGCAGCATAGCTAGCGTGGGGCTCTACTCCTACAATGAGCAGTTCTTC.

This clonotype was counted only a few times. J is TRBJ2-3 and V is TRBV25-1; 9 positions agree with TRBD1. The V segment lost 3 bases and the J segment 6 bases; nucleotides outside the gene matches: 7. The germline CDR1 and CDR2 sequences are MGHDK and SYGVNS. CDR3 length: 15 residues. This chain's CDR3 is CASSELTGGRDTQYF. The CDR3 DNA follows: TGTGCCAGCAGTGAGTTGACAGGGGGAAGGGATACGCAGTATTTT. The whole variable domain, remainder taken from reference TRBV25-1 and TRBJ2-3, is EADIYQTPRYLVIGTGKKITLECSQTMGHDKMYWYQQDPGMELHLIHYSYGVNSTEKGDLSSESTVSRIRTEHFPLTLESARPSHTSQYLCASSELTGGRDTQYFGPGTRLTVL.

This clonotype showed up just a few times. The chain is built from TRBV20-1 and TRBJ2-5; D is perhaps TRBD2 (5 bases). Germline V CDR1 and CDR2: DFQATT, SNEGSKA (reference sequence). This CDR3 comprises 13 residues. Trimming removed 7 bases at V and 2 bases at J, with 14 bases between. CDR3 protein: CSVRASGQETQYF. CDR3 nucleotides: TGCAGTGTCCGAGCGTCGGGGCAAGAGACCCAGTACTTC.

The CDR3 nucleotides read TGCAGCGTTGAAGATGCGTGGGGCAGGGACGGGGAGCTGTTTTTT. This sequence encodes CSVEDAWGRDGELFF. V gene TRBV29-1 combines with J gene TRBJ2-2; D possibly corresponds to TRBD1 (5 bases). This CDR3 is 15 amino acids long. Germline-derived CDR1 and CDR2 are SQVTM and ANQGSEA. V lost 0 bases and J lost 7, with 15 bases in between.

The gene calls are TRBV6-5 and TRBJ2-2; D gene unclear. This CDR3 has 15 residues. The germline V gene has CDR1 MNHEY and CDR2 SVGAGI. The germline V and J ends were trimmed by 8 bases and 1 base, with 14 bases remaining between them. The CDR3 is CASLLRYQNTGELFF. The CDR3 nucleotides are TGTGCCAGCCTCCTTCGCTACCAGAACACCGGGGAGCTGTTTTTT.

This clonotype has a handful of counts. The rearrangement uses TRBV19 and TRBJ2-7; D perhaps matches TRBD2 (5 bases). The CDR3 is 15 residues long. The V end lost 5 bases, the J end lost 2 bases, and 16 bases lay between the germline ends. The germline CDR1 and CDR2 sequences are LNHDA and SQIVND (reference sequence). CDR3 DNA sequence: TGTGCCAGTAGTGTCAACGGGAAGGAGACCTACGAGCAGTACTTC. This encodes CASSVNGKETYEQYF.

The chain is built from TRBV2 and TRBJ2-3, with 7 positions matching TRBD2. The length of the CDR3 is 17 residues. V lost 3 bases and J lost 4; bases outside the gene matches: 13. CDR1 and CDR2 (germline): SNHLY, FYNNEI. In DNA, the CDR3 is TGTGCCAGCAGTGACTCTTGGGGGGGGAATGGTGCAGATACGCAGTATTTT. Translation: CASSDSWGGNGADTQYF. The full variable domain, its missing parts supplied by reference TRBV2 and TRBJ2-3, is EPEVTQTPSHQVTQMGQEVILRCVPISNHLYFYWYRQILGQKVEFLVSFYNNEISEKSEIFDDQFSVERPDGSNFTLKIRSTKLEDSAMYFCASSDSWGGNGADTQYFGPGTRLTVL.

In this sample, this clonotype turned up many times. The chain is built from TRBV6-6 and TRBJ2-1; the match to TRBD2 covers 8 bases. J lost 1 base, V lost 1 base, and 6 bases had no gene match. Germline CDR1 MNHNY, CDR2 SVGAGI (reference sequence). The CDR3 is 17 residues long. The DNA for the CDR3 is TGTGCCAGCAGTTACTATTTCGGGGGGGTGTCCTACAATGAGCAGTTCTTC. Amino acid sequence: CASSYYFGGVSYNEQFF.

V usage is TRBV20-1 and J usage is TRBJ2-1, with 10 positions matching TRBD2. Trimming at V came to 5 bases and at J to 7 bases, leaving 11 bases not matched to a gene. This CDR3 contains 15 residues. Per the germline V gene, CDR1 is DFQATT and CDR2 is SNEGSKA (reference sequence). This CDR3 is CSAYRAGGHRNEQFF. The DNA for the CDR3 is TGCAGTGCTTACCGAGCGGGGGGGCATCGTAATGAGCAGTTCTTC.